Included here is one T cell receptor (beta chain) sequence, with context. This clonotype was counted a few times. Its specific antigen is unknown. Base qualities are missing; no much larger clone stands one base away. This sample stems from a study of early T cells in non-severe SARS-CoV-2 infection (dated by TCRdb to about 2021). About the full investigation: Bulk RNA from unsorted whole blood was used for TCR sequencing, so alpha and beta chains could not be paired.

A case-control design nested within a healthcare worker cohort in London, UK, was used, with weekly nasopharyngeal swab PCR tests and blood sampling performed. Healthcare workers were enrolled in the week of the UK lockdown, from 23 to 31 March 2020, and were followed every week for up to roughly 16 weeks. The CDR3 starts with the cysteine, ends with the phenylalanine, and has 16 residues. The retained sequence is limited to the CDR3, 48 bases, with the frame set at the first base. According to the germline V gene, CDR1 reads SQVTM and CDR2 reads ANQGSEA. V lost 6 bases and J lost 6 bases, and the count of bases not matched to a germline gene is 9. The library was made by 5' RACE. TCRdb records NextSeq 500 as the sequencer. The TCR library protocol attached unique molecular identifiers to individual cDNA molecules to correct for sequencing error and PCR bias. Sequencing covered both TCR alpha and beta chains, and within each sample the abundances of alpha and beta sequences were tightly co-correlated. As for the authors' bioinformatics: V gene, J gene and CDR3 annotation of TCR sequences was performed with Decombinator V4. Expanded TCRs were defined as changing significantly between any two time points under a Poisson model with p below 0.0001. TCR abundances were normalised to the total number of TCRs sequenced per sample and expressed as counts per million. TRAV1-2 paired with TRAJ12, TRAJ20 or TRAJ33 defined MAIT TCRs, while TRAV10 paired with TRAJ18 defined iNKT TCRs. VDJdb, accessed 1 November 2021, was searched for CMV, EBV and SARS-CoV-2 annotated TCRs, excluding TCRs annotated for multiple antigens. The public reads were reanalyzed by TCRdb: fastp trimming at Q25, MiXCR alignment, in-frame beta chains only. A single entry per CDR3 protein holds the most common genes and DNA from its merged rows. The V and J calls and clone size come from TCRdb's table, not from the authors' own analysis. This sample comprises some 48,000 distinct CDR3 sequences, 6% to 8% of them detected only once. 5.5% to 8% of the sample goes to the ten largest clones.

Overall study outcomes, separate from this receptor: VDJdb matching was skewed toward anti-spike CD8 responses, so virus-specific expansions were likely underestimated and private and CD4 specificities were missed.

This clonotype was sampled from an adult who was a healthcare worker with PCR-confirmed SARS-CoV-2 infection or an uninfected control (not recorded which). The V and J segments used are TRBV29-1 and TRBJ2-1, and 15 junction bases match TRBD2. The specimen was whole blood, collected at baseline. The DNA reads TGCAGCGTAGACGGGACTAGCGGGAGGAGTGGCAATGAGCAGTTCTTC. It codes for CSVDGTSGRSGNEQFF.